A single sample gave rise to the 15 T cell receptor beta chains below, sequenced in a study of Ad26.COV2.S vaccination and SARS-CoV-2 variants (dated by TCRdb to the early 2020s). In light of the paper, this sample's treatment or condition label describes: roughly 18 received Ad26.COV2.S at low or high dose, single or two shots; 5 received placebo; per-sample allocation not given. For vaccine and placebo recipients, repertoires were sequenced using samples collected on day 63 after the first injection. Library prep was done by the immunoSEQ multiplex PCR assay. In its TCRdb copy, this immuneACCESS table keeps in-frame sequences only and misses some clones. Where compared with another copy, unresolved V genes explain less than half of these, and the others have no known cause. Within this sample are some 250,000 clones, with roughly 88% of them counted one time only. The top ten constitute over 8.5% of the sample.

The sequenced sample was peripheral blood, obtained in a trial of Ad26.COV2.S vaccine versus placebo. These receptors all come from a person aged 18 to 65 who received the Ad26.COV2.S COVID-19 vaccine or a placebo.

DNA of the CDR3: TGTGCCAGCTCACCGCGAAACGGAGTAAATTCACCCCTCCACTTT. Translating gives CASSPRNGVNSPLHF. The V gene is TRBV18, the J gene TRBJ1-6; D not resolved. CDR3 length: 15 residues. Looked up from germline, CDR1 is KGHSH and CDR2 is LQKENI. Trimming removed 3 bases from V and 7 bases from J, with 13 bases in between. Variable domain in full (rest from reference TRBV18 and TRBJ1-6): NAGVMQNPRHLVRRRGQEARLRCSPMKGHSHVYWYRQLPEEGLKFMVYLQKENIIDESGMPKERFSAEFPKEGPSILRIQQVVRGDSAAYFCASSPRNGVNSPLHFGNGTRLTVT.

The chain joins TRBV27 to TRBJ2-5; no clear D. The CDR3 covers 13 residues. The ends were cut back, 6 bases at V and 2 bases at J, with 10 bases in the middle. Germline-derived CDR1 and CDR2 are MNHEY and SMNVEV (reference sequence). The CDR3 nucleotides are TGTGCCAGCAGCCTAGGTCGTCAAGAGACCCAGTACTTC. Residues: CASSLGRQETQYF.

The V and J genes are TRBV11-2 and TRBJ1-3, with 9 bases aligning to TRBD1. V lost 1 base to trimming and J lost 4 bases; unmatched junction nucleotides: 8. The CDR3 spans 17 residues. In germline, CDR1 is SGHAT, CDR2 FQNNGV. CDR3 loop: CASSLVHRGREGNTIYF. The DNA of the CDR3 is TGTGCCAGCAGCTTAGTACACAGGGGGCGCGAAGGAAACACCATATATTTT.

V usage is TRBV28 and J usage is TRBJ1-2, with 7 bases fitting TRBD1. V shed 6 bases, J shed 3 bases, and the junction held 1 base outside the gene matches. CDR1 is MDHEN, CDR2 SYDVKM, per germline. This CDR3 region has 12 residues. CDR3 coding DNA: TGTGCCAGCAGGGGACAGTACTATGGCTACACCTTC. Protein: CASRGQYYGYTF.

CDR3 sequence (DNA): TGTGCCAGCTCACCACCGGGCGTCGACTCTAACTATGGCTACACCTTC. This encodes CASSPPGVDSNYGYTF. The V gene is TRBV18, the J gene TRBJ1-2; D unresolved. Looked up from germline, CDR1 is KGHSH and CDR2 is LQKENI. The CDR3 is made up of 16 amino acids. Trimming removed 0 bases from V and 0 bases from J, with 11 bases in between.

This clone was observed a single time. The genes are TRBV7-2 and TRBJ1-3; no clear D. V was clipped by 3 bases and J by 4 bases, with 10 bases between them. The germline V gene has CDR1 SGHTA and CDR2 FQGNSA. This CDR3 has 14 residues. The CDR3 reads CASSLTTDGNTIYF. As DNA, the CDR3 is TGTGCCAGCAGCTTGACGACGGACGGAAACACCATATATTTT.

J is TRBJ2-3 and V is TRBV7-3; D might be TRBD2 (6 bases). This CDR3 is 14 amino acids long. Trimming shortened V by 2 bases and J by 6 bases, and 12 bases separated the two germline ends. CDR1 SGHTA and CDR2 FQGTGA come from the germline V gene. The CDR3 loop reads CASSLLGAGDTQYF. For the CDR3, the DNA is TGTGCCAGCAGCTTATTGGGTGCGGGGGATACGCAGTATTTT.

The CDR3 nucleotides read TGTGCCAGCAGCGGTGGAGGGACACCTCGCACAGATACGCAGTATTTT. This gives the protein CASSGGGTPRTDTQYF. The rearrangement links TRBV11-3 to TRBJ2-3; the D call may be TRBD1 or TRBD2 (6 bases each). The CDR3 totals 16 residues. The V and J ends lost 5 bases and 1 base respectively, with 16 bases between them. CDR1 and CDR2 (germline): SGHNT, YENEEA.

V usage is TRBV7-2 and J usage is TRBJ2-4; a weak D match, TRBD1 (6 bases). This CDR3 region has 16 residues. Germline CDR1 reads SGHTA; CDR2 reads FQGNSA. Trimming removed 5 bases at V and 0 bases at J, with 14 bases between. The CDR3 coding sequence is TGTGCCAGCAGCCTAAGACAGGAGCTAGCCAAAAACATTCAGTACTTC. Protein product: CASSLRQELAKNIQYF.

The V and J genes are TRBV18 and TRBJ2-5; a possible D gene is TRBD1 (6 bases). The germline V gene has CDR1 KGHSH and CDR2 LQKENI. There are 14 residues in the CDR3. V was clipped by 3 bases and J by 5 bases, with 13 bases between them. The CDR3 here is CASSPETGWETQYF. In DNA form, the CDR3 reads TGTGCCAGCTCACCGGAGACAGGTTGGGAGACCCAGTACTTC.

The table lists this clone with a count of one. The chain couples TRBV27 to TRBJ1-5; 7 bases match TRBD1. The length of the CDR3 is 16 residues. V gave up 5 bases and J gave up 3 bases; unmatched junction bases: 10. In germline, CDR1 is MNHEY, CDR2 SMNVEV (reference sequence). Here the CDR3 DNA reads TGTGCCAGCAGTGAAAAGACAGGGAGGCTCAATCAGCCCCAGCATTTT. Amino acids: CASSEKTGRLNQPQHF.

This rearrangement joins TRBV7-2 to TRBJ2-7; 7 positions agree with TRBD1. V was pared by 4 bases and J by 4 bases, with 10 bases of the junction left unmatched. The CDR3 runs to 15 residues. Germline CDR1 reads SGHTA; CDR2 reads FQGNSA. CDR3: CASSSYDRVGYEQYF. CDR3 coding DNA: TGTGCCAGCAGCTCCTACGACAGGGTGGGGTACGAGCAGTACTTC. Complete variable domain (other parts from reference TRBV7-2 and TRBJ2-7): GAGVSQSPSNKVTEKGKDVELRCDPISGHTALYWYRQSLGQGLEFLIYFQGNSAPDKSGLPSDRFSAERTGGSVSTLTIQRTQQEDSAVYLCASSSYDRVGYEQYFGPGTRLTVT.

The genes are TRBV5-1 and TRBJ1-3; TRBD1 agrees at 7 bases. CDR1 is SGHRS and CDR2 is YFSETQ in the germline V gene. With 3 bases clipped from V and 0 bases from J, the junction kept 3 bases outside the gene matches. This CDR3 has 15 amino acids. Written as DNA, the CDR3 is TGCGCCAGCAGCTCGGGACAGCTCTCTGGAAACACCATATATTTT. Protein product: CASSSGQLSGNTIYF.

This sequence joins TRBV4-3 and TRBJ2-3; tentatively, D is TRBD1 (6 bases). The V end lost 1 base, the J end lost 4 bases, and 9 bases lay between the germline ends. The germline V gene encodes CDR1 LGHNA and CDR2 YSLEER. CDR3 size: 14 residues. The CDR3 sequence is CASSQVQGADTQYF. CDR3 DNA sequence: TGCGCCAGCAGCCAAGTACAGGGTGCAGATACGCAGTATTTT.

This sequence joins TRBV28 and TRBJ1-1; 8 nucleotides agree with TRBD1. The CDR3 runs to 14 residues. J gave up 1 base and V 4 bases, and 2 bases lay outside the gene matches. Germline CDR1 reads MDHEN; CDR2 reads SYDVKM. The DNA for the CDR3 is TGTGCCAGCAGTTGGACAGGGACGAACACTGAAGCTTTCTTT. Translation gives CASSWTGTNTEAFF.